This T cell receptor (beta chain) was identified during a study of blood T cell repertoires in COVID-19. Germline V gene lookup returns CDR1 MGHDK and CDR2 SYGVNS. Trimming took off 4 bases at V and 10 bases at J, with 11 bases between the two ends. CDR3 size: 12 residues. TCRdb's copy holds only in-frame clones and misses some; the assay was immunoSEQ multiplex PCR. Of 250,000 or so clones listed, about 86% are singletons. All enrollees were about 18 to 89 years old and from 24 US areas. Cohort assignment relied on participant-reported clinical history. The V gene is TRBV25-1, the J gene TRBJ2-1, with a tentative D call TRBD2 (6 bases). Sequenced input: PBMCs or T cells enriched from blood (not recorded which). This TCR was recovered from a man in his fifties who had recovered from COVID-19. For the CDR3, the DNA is TGTGCCAGCAGTGGGGGACTCGGGGAGCAGTTCTTC. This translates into CASSGGLGEQFF.